This T cell receptor (beta chain) was captured by sequencing in a study of Graves' ophthalmopathy and Graves' hyperthyroidism. Findings and caveats of the study: The model predicted progression of ophthalmopathy with a sensitivity of 70% to 71%, and its specificity was roughly 77%.

RNA transcripts yielded amplified TCR beta CDR3 regions. HTBI primers were used in a first-round RT-PCR, which preceded a second-round multiplex PCR. MiXCR, run by TCRdb on the multiplex PCR reads, gives a single entry per CDR3 protein. The sample lists hundreds of thousands of distinct CDR3 sequences; roughly 20% were seen once. Looked up from germline, CDR1 is SGDLS and CDR2 is YYNGEE. This CDR3 has 15 residues. Trimming shortened V by 0 bases and J by 7 bases, and 13 bases separated the two germline ends. This clonotype turned up a few times. As yet, its antigen is unknown. It was from about 10 ml of fresh peripheral blood that the PBMCs came.

The chain employs TRBV9 and TRBJ2-2; the D gene is possibly TRBD2 (5 bases). This sequence was found in a young woman with stable Graves' hyperthyroidism. Sequenced input: peripheral blood. The CDR3 DNA follows: TGTGCCAGCAGCGTAGATCCGGCCGGGGTCGGGGAGCTGTTTTTT. Translation gives CASSVDPAGVGELFF.